The rows below give T cell receptor beta chains drawn from one sample of a study of T cell repertoires in cytomegalovirus infection. TCRdb fed the reads into MiXCR, producing one record per CDR3 protein. The table includes roughly 500,000 distinct CDR3 sequences, around 35% detected once. These receptors' antigens are unknown. The sample in question was cultured PBMCs, obtained from culture after CMV antigen stimulation. The receptors were gathered from a human donor in good health (CMV status not recorded). Some clones in this sample may be carry-over from other donors' samples. Each CDR3 is given with its conserved first and last residue. A D gene is named only where the DNA matches it firmly. Clone size appears in some rows only: once, few, many, or a class for an expanded clone.

>TRBV7-9|TRBJ1-1|TRBD1|few
TGTGCCAACGACAGGGTCTATGAAGCTTTCTTT
CANDRVYEAFF
>TRBV4-2|TRBJ1-2|NA|NA
TGTGCCAGCAGCCAAGATATGGTTGGCGGCTACACCTTC
CASSQDMVGGYTF
>TRBV4-3|TRBJ1-1|NA|NA
TGCGCCAGCAGCCAAGAACAAATAAACACTGAAGCTTTCTTT
CASSQEQINTEAFF
>TRBV7-2|TRBJ1-3|NA|many
TGTGCCAGCAGCTTAGCTGAAATCAAGTCCGGAAACACCATATATTTT
CASSLAEIKSGNTIYF
>TRBV4-1|TRBJ1-2|NA|NA
TGCGCCAGCAGCCAATACCTGACAGGAAACTATGGCTACACCTTC
CASSQYLTGNYGYTF
>TRBV6-1|TRBJ2-1|NA|NA
TGTGCCAGCAGGGCGGGACAGTCCTACAATGAGCAGTTCTTC
CASRAGQSYNEQFF
>TRBV7-3|TRBJ1-1|NA|NA
TGTGCCAGCGGGGGGGATTGGAACACTGAAGCTTTCTTT
CASGGDWNTEAFF
>TRBV7-2|TRBJ2-2|NA|NA
TGTGCCAGCAGCTATGACAGTCCGAACACCGGGGAGCTGTTTTTT
CASSYDSPNTGELFF
>TRBV7-2|TRBJ1-5|NA|few
TGTGCCAGCAGTGACCCGGTTCAGCCCCAGCATTTT
CASSDPVQPQHF
>TRBV12-3/TRBV12-4|TRBJ1-5|NA|few
TGTGCCAGCAGTTTTGGAGGGTTGGATCAGCCCCAGCATTTT
CASSFGGLDQPQHF
>TRBV6-5|TRBJ2-3|TRBD1|NA
TGTGCCAGCAGTTACTTCGGGACAGGGGATGATACGCAGTATTTT
CASSYFGTGDDTQYF
>TRBV2|TRBJ2-1|TRBD2|few
TGTGCCAGCACTATTGGACTAGCGGTGAGAAGCTCCTACAATGAGCAGTTCTTC
CASTIGLAVRSSYNEQFF
>TRBV6-2/TRBV6-3|TRBJ1-2|TRBD1|NA
TGTGCCGGCAGTTACTCGTCGGACAGGGGAGGGAACTATGGCTACACCTTC
CAGSYSSDRGGNYGYTF
>TRBV14|TRBJ1-2|TRBD1|NA
TGTGCCAGCAGCCAAGAACAGGGGCGAAATGGCTACACCTTC
CASSQEQGRNGYTF
>TRBV20-1|TRBJ2-7|NA|NA
TGCAGTGCTAGAGTGGTAGTGATCGGAGAGCAGTACTTC
CSARVVVIGEQYF
>TRBV14|TRBJ2-1|TRBD2|NA
TGTGCCAGCAGCCGAGAAGCGGGAGGGCCATTTATCAATGAGCAGTTCTTC
CASSREAGGPFINEQFF
>TRBV7-2|TRBJ2-5|NA|many
TGTGCCAGCAGTCACGGCACGAAAGAGACCCAGTACTTC
CASSHGTKETQYF
>TRBV28|TRBJ2-6|NA|few
TGTGCCAGCAGAGTACAGGGAATGTCTGGGGCCAACGTCCTGACTTTC
CASRVQGMSGANVLTF
>TRBV2|TRBJ2-2|NA|many
TGTGCCAGCAGCAAGAAGCGGGTCGGGAACACCGGGGAGCTGTTTTTT
CASSKKRVGNTGELFF
>TRBV9|TRBJ2-3|NA|NA
TGTGCCAGCAGCGGGGGCCGCCTATCCACAGATACGCAGTATTTT
CASSGGRLSTDTQYF
>TRBV19|TRBJ2-1|TRBD2|few
TGTGCCAGTAGTATTCGAGCGGGAGAAGGTCCTGAGCAGTTCTTC
CASSIRAGEGPEQFF
>TRBV7-9|TRBJ1-2|TRBD1|NA
TGTGCCAGCAGCTTTCCGGGACAGGGGTCCTATGGCTACACCTTC
CASSFPGQGSYGYTF
>TRBV6-5|TRBJ2-1|NA|NA
TGTGCCAGCAGTTACGCCACAGGGAATGAGCAGTTCTTC
CASSYATGNEQFF
>TRBV6-1|TRBJ2-7|TRBD2|few
TGTGCCAGCAGTGACAGCGGGGGAATATTTTACGAGCAGTACTTC
CASSDSGGIFYEQYF
>TRBV7-9|TRBJ2-1|TRBD2|NA
TGTGCCAGCAGCTTCGTCCGAGGGACTAGCGGAGTAAATGAGCAGTTCTTC
CASSFVRGTSGVNEQFF
>TRBV7-2|TRBJ2-1|TRBD2|many
TGTGCCAGCAGCCCACTGGGACTAGTGGTAGACAATGAGCAGTTCTTC
CASSPLGLVVDNEQFF
>TRBV19|TRBJ1-5|NA|NA
TGTGCCAGTAGGGAAGGAGTAAGCAATCAGCCCCAGCATTTT
CASREGVSNQPQHF
>TRBV7-8|TRBJ2-2|NA|few
TGTGCCAGCAGCTTAGCGGGGATTTCCTTCACCGGGGAGCTGTTTTTT
CASSLAGISFTGELFF
>TRBV4-1|TRBJ2-5|NA|NA
TGCGCCAGCATGGGTAACCAAGAGACCCAGTACTTC
CASMGNQETQYF
>TRBV4-2|TRBJ2-1|NA|few
TGTGCCAGCAGCCAAGCCGGGCAGCAGTTCTTC
CASSQAGQQFF
>TRBV7-2|TRBJ2-1|NA|few
TGTGCCAGCAGCGTGGGGCAAGCAGGGGCCAATGAGCAGTTCTTC
CASSVGQAGANEQFF
>TRBV4-3|TRBJ1-2|TRBD1|NA
TGCGCCAGCAGCCTAGAGTTCCCCGGACAGGGAGAGGGCTACACCTTC
CASSLEFPGQGEGYTF
>TRBV6-1|TRBJ1-1|NA|few
TGTGCCAGCAGCCCCGGCGGGGGGCAGGGAGCTTTCTTT
CASSPGGGQGAFF
>TRBV28|TRBJ2-7|NA|NA
TGTGCCAGCAGTTCGGGCCAGAATACGCGGGAGCAGTACTTC
CASSSGQNTREQYF
>TRBV19|TRBJ2-1|TRBD2|NA
TGTGCCAGTAGTACCGGGGGTATAGCGGGAGGCTCCATTTCCTACAATGAGCAGTTCTTC
CASSTGGIAGGSISYNEQFF
>TRBV20-1|TRBJ2-5|TRBD2|many
TGCAGTGCTAGAGCGCCCGCTGTAGGAGCGGGAGAAATCCAAGAGACCCAGTACTTC
CSARAPAVGAGEIQETQYF
>TRBV12-3/TRBV12-4|TRBJ2-1|TRBD2|NA
TGTGCCAGCAGCTCCCGGACTAGCTGGAGCTCCTACAATGAGCAGTTCTTC
CASSSRTSWSSYNEQFF
>TRBV7-9|TRBJ2-1|NA|NA
TGTGCCAGCAGCTTAGACCCTTCTGATGAGCAGTTCTTC
CASSLDPSDEQFF
>TRBV12-3/TRBV12-4|TRBJ2-1|NA|NA
TGTGCCAGCAGACGAATCGGGAGCCACAATGAGCAGTTCTTC
CASRRIGSHNEQFF
>TRBV4-1|TRBJ2-3|NA|NA
TGCGCCAGCAGCCAGGGATTAGCGGCCCGCACAGATACGCAGTATTTT
CASSQGLAARTDTQYF
>TRBV7-9|TRBJ1-1|NA|few
TGTGCCAGCAGCTTAGTCCGGTCGTTCGCTGAAGCTTTCTTT
CASSLVRSFAEAFF
>TRBV7-3|TRBJ2-1|TRBD1|NA
TGTGCCAGCAGCCCCGGGACAGAAAGCGATGAGCAGTTCTTC
CASSPGTESDEQFF
>TRBV9|TRBJ1-5|NA|many
TGTGCCAGCAGCAGGGGCCTTGGCAATCAGCCCCAGCATTTT
CASSRGLGNQPQHF
>TRBV7-2|TRBJ1-1|NA|NA
TGTGCCAGCAGCTTGGCAGCGATGAACACTGAAGCTTTCTTT
CASSLAAMNTEAFF
>TRBV6-2/TRBV6-3|TRBJ1-5|NA|few
TGTGCCAGCAAAGACGGTGGTACCCAGCCCCAGCATTTT
CASKDGGTQPQHF
>TRBV20-1|TRBJ2-1|TRBD2|NA
TGCAGTGCTCAAAGGACTAGCGGGAAATCGGAGCAGTTCTTC
CSAQRTSGKSEQFF
>TRBV4-1|TRBJ2-7|NA|NA
TGCGCCAGCAGCCGAGAGGGGGGCGGGCAGTACTTC
CASSREGGGQYF
>TRBV2|TRBJ1-5|NA|NA
TGTGCCAGCAGTGACTCTTCGGGAAATCAGCCCCAGCATTTT
CASSDSSGNQPQHF
>TRBV7-2|TRBJ1-6|TRBD1|many
TGTGCCAGCAGCTTAGCGGGACAGGGACCGAGAGATAATTCACCCCTCCACTTT
CASSLAGQGPRDNSPLHF
>TRBV12-3/TRBV12-4|TRBJ1-6|TRBD1|NA
TGTGCCAGCAGTTCAGGGGGATCACCCCTCCACTTT
CASSSGGSPLHF
>TRBV19|TRBJ2-5|NA|NA
TGTGCCAGTAGTCCACGGGAGTTGCAAGAGACCCAGTACTTC
CASSPRELQETQYF
>TRBV27|TRBJ2-3|TRBD2|few
TGTGCCACCCAACCGGGACTAGCGCCCTTCATGAGCACAGATACGCAGTATTTT
CATQPGLAPFMSTDTQYF
>TRBV7-9|TRBJ1-1|NA|NA
TGTGCCAGCAGCTTGAGGGATAACACTGAAGCTTTCTTT
CASSLRDNTEAFF